Presented here are 15 T cell receptor beta chains from one specimen sequenced in a study of cytomegalovirus exposure and HLA in healthy donors. The study ran its PCR with 60 Vbeta and 13 Jbeta primers. Produced via immunoSEQ multiplex PCR; TCRdb's table is partial and in-frame only. The sample has 68,000 or so clones. Specimen: PBMCs. The receptors were gathered from a female donor in good health and CMV-seropositive.

The CDR3 spells CASSPSQTLGGYTF. As DNA, the CDR3 is TGTGCCAGCAGTCCCTCCCAGACTTTAGGTGGCTACACCTTC. The rearrangement uses TRBV6-5 and TRBJ1-2; no definite D call. From germline, CDR1 is MNHEY and CDR2 SVGAGI. V lost 5 bases, J lost 7 bases, and 17 bases lay in between. The CDR3 length is 14 residues.

The rearrangement links TRBV7-8 to TRBJ1-1, with D possibly being TRBD1 (6 bases). Germline V gene lookup returns CDR1 SGHVS and CDR2 FQNEAQ. There are 16 residues in the CDR3. V lost 5 bases and J lost 1, with 17 bases in between. DNA for the CDR3: TGTGCCAGCAGCCGCACCCTTCGGACAGAGAACACTGAAGCTTTCTTT. Its protein product is CASSRTLRTENTEAFF. Full variable domain (missing parts from reference TRBV7-8 and TRBJ1-1): GAGVSQSPRYKVAKRGQDVALRCDPISGHVSLFWYQQALGQGPEFLTYFQNEAQLDKSGLPSDRFFAERPEGSVSTLKIQRTQQEDSAVYLCASSRTLRTENTEAFFGQGTRLTVV.

With regard to this clone: The sample carries other DNA sequences with the same CDR3. The chain couples TRBV4-1 to TRBJ1-3; no firm D call. CDR1 is MGHRA and CDR2 is YSYEKL in the germline V gene. V lost 2 bases and J lost 1, with 9 bases in between. The CDR3 runs to 15 residues. DNA for the CDR3: TGCGCCAGCAGCCAACTTAGTCTGTCTGGAAACACCATATATTTT. It is translated as CASSQLSLSGNTIYF.

V usage is TRBV19 and J usage is TRBJ2-3; TRBD1 matches 9 bases. Germline V gene sequence: CDR1 LNHDA, CDR2 SQIVND (reference sequence). Germline trimming cut 6 bases from V and 5 bases from J; bases unmatched to any gene: 3. The CDR3 sequence is 13 residues long. CDR3 protein: CASRGTGIDTQYF. CDR3 sequence (DNA): TGTGCCAGTAGGGGGACAGGGATAGATACGCAGTATTTT.

This rearrangement joins TRBV5-4 to TRBJ2-2; D may be TRBD1 (6 bases). Trimming shortened V by 3 bases and J by 3 bases, and 12 bases separated the two germline ends. CDR3 length: 15 amino acids. Germline V CDR1 and CDR2: SGHNT, YYREEE (reference sequence). The CDR3 region has the DNA TGTGCCAGCAGCTCGGGACAAACGGACACCGGGGAGCTGTTTTTT. Translation: CASSSGQTDTGELFF.

The rearrangement joins TRBV4-2 to TRBJ2-3; 13 bases agree with TRBD2. The germline CDR1 and CDR2 sequences are LGHNA and YNFKEQ. After removal of 1 base from V and 6 bases from J, the junction contained 1 base not matched to a gene. This CDR3 comprises 15 residues. In DNA form, the CDR3 reads TGTGCCAGCAGCCAAGGGACTAGCGGGAGTGATACGCAGTATTTT. Translation: CASSQGTSGSDTQYF.

This rearrangement joins TRBV19 to TRBJ2-7; a weak D match, TRBD1 (6 bases). This CDR3 spans 16 amino acids. CDR1 and CDR2 (germline): LNHDA, SQIVND (reference sequence). Trimming shortened V by 0 bases and J by 3 bases, and 15 bases separated the two germline ends. CDR3 nucleotides: TGTGCCAGTAGTATAGATCTCTCGACAGGAAACTACGAGCAGTACTTC. It codes for CASSIDLSTGNYEQYF.

The rearrangement uses TRBV19 and TRBJ1-1; the D gene is possibly TRBD1 (6 bases). The germline V and J ends were trimmed by 9 bases and 1 base, with 9 bases remaining between them. The CDR3 is 12 residues long. Germline V CDR1 and CDR2: LNHDA, SQIVND (reference sequence). The DNA of the CDR3 is TGTGCCAGCATGACAGGGAACACTGAAGCTTTCTTT. Its protein is CASMTGNTEAFF. The variable domain in full, with the rest retrieved from reference TRBV19 and TRBJ1-1, is DGGITQSPKYLFRKEGQNVTLSCEQNLNHDAMYWYRQDPGQGLRLIYYSQIVNDFQKGDIAEGYSVSREKKESFPLTVTSAQKNPTAFYLCASMTGNTEAFFGQGTRLTVV.

This CDR3 reads CASSSRQTTNLYEQYF. CDR3 nucleotides: TGTGCCAGCAGCAGTCGACAAACGACAAACTTATACGAGCAGTACTTC. The V call is TRBV21-1, the J call TRBJ2-7; TRBD1 reflects the table's D call only, with no check against the DNA. TRBV21-1 is a pseudogene segment. The CDR3 loop spans 16 amino acids.

The chain links TRBV7-3 to TRBJ2-1; weak D call: TRBD2 (6 bases). This CDR3 contains 22 residues. The ends were cut back, 1 base at V and 4 bases at J, with 32 bases in the middle. Germline V gives CDR1 SGHTA, CDR2 FQGTGA. For the CDR3, the DNA is TGTGCCAGCAGCTTAATGGGGGGTGGCGGCCCAAATCCTCGTTTTCTATACAATGAGCAGTTCTTC. Residues: CASSLMGGGGPNPRFLYNEQFF.

The chain uses TRBV5-1 and TRBJ2-1; 13 bases align to TRBD2. Germline V CDR1 and CDR2: SGHRS, YFSETQ. The CDR3 runs to 15 residues. Trimming removed 3 bases from V and 6 bases from J; junction bases left unmatched: 3. The CDR3 nucleotides read TGCGCCAGCAGCTGGGGACTAGCGGGAACCAATGAGCAGTTCTTC. This translates into CASSWGLAGTNEQFF.

V is TRBV27 and J is TRBJ2-3; possible D gene TRBD2, 8 bases. The CDR3 runs to 15 residues. CDR1 is MNHEY and CDR2 is SMNVEV in the germline V gene (reference sequence). V lost 6 bases and J lost 7, with 20 bases in between. The CDR3 DNA reads TGTGCCAGCAGAGGGGGCGGGGGGAGTTTGAATACGCAGTATTTT. Protein sequence: CASRGGGGSLNTQYF.

The chain's CDR3 is CASSQVGARGYTF. The CDR3 bases are TGCGCCAGCAGCCAGGTAGGGGCGCGGGGCTACACCTTC. The chain joins TRBV4-3 to TRBJ1-2; possibly TRBD1 for D (5 bases). Trimming stripped 3 bases from V and 8 bases from J, with 13 bases between. CDR1 is LGHNA, CDR2 YSLEER, per germline. The CDR3 runs 13 residues.

This chain joins TRBV5-4 and TRBJ2-4; TRBD1 matches at 10 bases. The CDR3 is 17 residues long. CDR1 is SGHNT, CDR2 YYREEE, per germline (reference sequence). J was trimmed by 0 bases and V by 3 bases; bases with no gene match: 6. CDR3: CASSSDRGRGAKNIQYF. Written as DNA, the CDR3 is TGTGCCAGCAGCTCGGACAGGGGGAGAGGAGCCAAAAACATTCAGTACTTC.

The chain carries TRBV6-1 and TRBJ2-6; possible D gene TRBD2, 5 bases. The CDR3 is 15 residues long. The ends were cut back, 6 bases at V and 0 bases at J, with 9 bases in the middle. In germline, CDR1 is MNHNS, CDR2 SASEGT. The CDR3 nucleotides are TGTGCCAGCAGACTAGGTGGCTCTGGGGCCAACGTCCTGACTTTC. As protein: CASRLGGSGANVLTF.